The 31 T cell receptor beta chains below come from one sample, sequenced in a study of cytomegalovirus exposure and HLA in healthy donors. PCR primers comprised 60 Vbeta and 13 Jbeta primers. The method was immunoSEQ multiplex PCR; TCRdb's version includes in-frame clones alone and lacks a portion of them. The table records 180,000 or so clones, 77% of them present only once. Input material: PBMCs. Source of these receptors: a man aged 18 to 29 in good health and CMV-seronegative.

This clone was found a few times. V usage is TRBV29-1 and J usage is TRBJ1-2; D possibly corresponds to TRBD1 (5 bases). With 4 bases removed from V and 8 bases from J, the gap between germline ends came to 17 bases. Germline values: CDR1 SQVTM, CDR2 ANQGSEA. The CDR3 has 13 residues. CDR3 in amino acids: CSVGGGKVRGYTF. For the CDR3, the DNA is TGCAGCGTTGGGGGGGGAAAGGTTCGGGGCTACACCTTC.

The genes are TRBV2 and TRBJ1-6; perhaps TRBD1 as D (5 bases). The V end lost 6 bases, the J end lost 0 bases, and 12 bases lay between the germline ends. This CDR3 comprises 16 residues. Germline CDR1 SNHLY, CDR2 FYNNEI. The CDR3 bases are TGTGCCAGCAGCCAACGACAGAGCTCCTATAATTCACCCCTCCACTTT. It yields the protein CASSQRQSSYNSPLHF.

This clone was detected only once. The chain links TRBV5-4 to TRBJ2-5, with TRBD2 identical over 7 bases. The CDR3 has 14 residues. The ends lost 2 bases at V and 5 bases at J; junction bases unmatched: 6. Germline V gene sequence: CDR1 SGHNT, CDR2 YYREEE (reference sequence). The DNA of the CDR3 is TGTGCCAGCAGCTTACGACTAGCCGGGGAGACCCAGTACTTC. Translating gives CASSLRLAGETQYF.

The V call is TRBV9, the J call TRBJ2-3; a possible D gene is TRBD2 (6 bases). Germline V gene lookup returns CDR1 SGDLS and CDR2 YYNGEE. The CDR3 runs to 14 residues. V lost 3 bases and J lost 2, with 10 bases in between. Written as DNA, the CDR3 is TGTGCCAGCAGCGCGGGACTGGCCACAGATACGCAGTATTTT. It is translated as CASSAGLATDTQYF.

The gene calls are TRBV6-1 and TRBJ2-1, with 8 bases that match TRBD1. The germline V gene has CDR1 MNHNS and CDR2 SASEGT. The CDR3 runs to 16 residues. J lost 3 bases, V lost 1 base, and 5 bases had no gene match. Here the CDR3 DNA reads TGTGCCAGCAGTGAAGTGAGTACAGGGGGCTACAATGAGCAGTTCTTC. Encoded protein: CASSEVSTGGYNEQFF.

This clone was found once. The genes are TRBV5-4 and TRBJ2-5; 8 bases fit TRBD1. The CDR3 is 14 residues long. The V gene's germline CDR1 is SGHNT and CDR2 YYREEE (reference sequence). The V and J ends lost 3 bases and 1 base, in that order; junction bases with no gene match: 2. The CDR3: CASSYTGGQETQYF. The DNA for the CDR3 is TGTGCCAGCAGCTACACAGGGGGCCAAGAGACCCAGTACTTC.

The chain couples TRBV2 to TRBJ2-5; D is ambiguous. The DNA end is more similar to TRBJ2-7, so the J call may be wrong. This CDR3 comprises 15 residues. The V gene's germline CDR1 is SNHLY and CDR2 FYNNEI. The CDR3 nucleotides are TGTGCCAGCATTGATCCCGACTCGAGCTCCTACGAGCAGTACTTC. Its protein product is CASIDPDSSSYEQYF.

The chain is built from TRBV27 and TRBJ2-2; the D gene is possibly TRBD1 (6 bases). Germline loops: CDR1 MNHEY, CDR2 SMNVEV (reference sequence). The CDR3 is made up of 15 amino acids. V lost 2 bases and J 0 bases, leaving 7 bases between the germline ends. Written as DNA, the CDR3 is TGTGCCAGCAGTTTAACAGGGACGAACACCGGGGAGCTGTTTTTT. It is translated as CASSLTGTNTGELFF.

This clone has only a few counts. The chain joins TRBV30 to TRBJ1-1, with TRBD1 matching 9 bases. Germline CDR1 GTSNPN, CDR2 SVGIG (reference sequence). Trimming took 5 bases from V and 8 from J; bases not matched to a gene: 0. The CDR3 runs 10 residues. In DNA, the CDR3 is TGTGCCTGGGGGACAGGGGAAGCTTTCTTT. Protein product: CAWGTGEAFF.

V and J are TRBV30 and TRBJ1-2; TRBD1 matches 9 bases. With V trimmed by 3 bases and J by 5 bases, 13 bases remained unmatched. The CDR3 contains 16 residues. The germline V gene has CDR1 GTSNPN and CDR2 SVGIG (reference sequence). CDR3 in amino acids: CAWRVRWDRDRYGYTF. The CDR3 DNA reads TGTGCCTGGAGGGTCCGTTGGGACAGGGATCGATATGGCTACACCTTC.

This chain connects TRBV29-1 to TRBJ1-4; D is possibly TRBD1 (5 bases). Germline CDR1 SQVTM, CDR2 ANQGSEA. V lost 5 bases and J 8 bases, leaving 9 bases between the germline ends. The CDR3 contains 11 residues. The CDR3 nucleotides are TGCAGCGTTTGGCAGGGCGAAAAACTGTTTTTT. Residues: CSVWQGEKLFF.

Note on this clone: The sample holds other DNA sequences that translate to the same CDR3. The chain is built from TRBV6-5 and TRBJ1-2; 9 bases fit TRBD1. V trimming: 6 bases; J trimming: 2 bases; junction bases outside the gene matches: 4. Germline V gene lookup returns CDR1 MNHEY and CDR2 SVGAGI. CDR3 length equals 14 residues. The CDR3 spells CASSRTGANYGYTF. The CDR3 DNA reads TGTGCCAGCAGCAGGACAGGGGCCAACTATGGCTACACCTTC.

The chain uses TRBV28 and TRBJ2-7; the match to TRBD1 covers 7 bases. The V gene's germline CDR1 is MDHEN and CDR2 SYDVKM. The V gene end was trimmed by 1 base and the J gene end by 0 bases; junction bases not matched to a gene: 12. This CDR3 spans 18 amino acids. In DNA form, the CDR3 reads TGTGCCAGCAGTTTATTCCCTTACAGGGGTCCAAGCTCCTACGAGCAGTACTTC. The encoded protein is CASSLFPYRGPSSYEQYF.

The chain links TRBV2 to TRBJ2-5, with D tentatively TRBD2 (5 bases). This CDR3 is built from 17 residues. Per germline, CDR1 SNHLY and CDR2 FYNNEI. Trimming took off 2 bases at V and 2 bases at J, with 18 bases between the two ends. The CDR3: CASSESPASLMQETQYF. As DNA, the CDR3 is TGTGCCAGCAGTGAAAGTCCTGCTAGCCTCATGCAAGAGACCCAGTACTTC.

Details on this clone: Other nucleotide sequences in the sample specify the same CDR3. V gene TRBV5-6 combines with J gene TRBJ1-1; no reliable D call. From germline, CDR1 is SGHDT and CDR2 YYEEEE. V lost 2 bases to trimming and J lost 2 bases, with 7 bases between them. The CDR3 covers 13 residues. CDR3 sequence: CASSFGRNTEAFF. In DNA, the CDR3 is TGTGCCAGCAGCTTTGGCAGAAACACTGAAGCTTTCTTT.

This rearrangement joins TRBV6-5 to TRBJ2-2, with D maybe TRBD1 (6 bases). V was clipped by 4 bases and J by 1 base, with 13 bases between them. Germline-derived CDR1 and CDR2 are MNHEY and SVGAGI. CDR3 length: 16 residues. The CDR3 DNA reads TGTGCCAGCAGTTTCACGACCAGGGGGAACACCGGGGAGCTGTTTTTT. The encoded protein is CASSFTTRGNTGELFF.

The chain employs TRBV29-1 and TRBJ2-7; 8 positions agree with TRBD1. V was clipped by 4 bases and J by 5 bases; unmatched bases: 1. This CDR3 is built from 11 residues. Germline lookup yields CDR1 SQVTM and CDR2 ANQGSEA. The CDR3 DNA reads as TGCAGCGTTGGACAGGGGAACGAGCAGTACTTC. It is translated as CSVGQGNEQYF.

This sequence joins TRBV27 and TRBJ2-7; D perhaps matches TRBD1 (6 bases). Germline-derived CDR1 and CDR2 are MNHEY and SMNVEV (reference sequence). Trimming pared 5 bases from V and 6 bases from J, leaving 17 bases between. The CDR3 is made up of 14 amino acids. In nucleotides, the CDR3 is TGTGCCAGCAGTCCAAAGGGGTTCAGGGGCGAGCAGTACTTC. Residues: CASSPKGFRGEQYF.

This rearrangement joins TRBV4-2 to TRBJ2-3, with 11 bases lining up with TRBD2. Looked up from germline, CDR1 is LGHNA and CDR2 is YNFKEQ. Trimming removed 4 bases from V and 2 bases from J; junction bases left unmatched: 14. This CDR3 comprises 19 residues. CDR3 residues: CASSLTSASGGPSTDTQYF. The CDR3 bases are TGTGCCAGCAGCCTGACTTCGGCTAGCGGGGGGCCTTCCACAGATACGCAGTATTTT.

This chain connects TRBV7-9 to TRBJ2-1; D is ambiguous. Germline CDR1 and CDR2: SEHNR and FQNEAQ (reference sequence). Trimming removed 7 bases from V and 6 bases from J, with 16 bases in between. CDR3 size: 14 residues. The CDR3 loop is CASITSPGRNEQFF. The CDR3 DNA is TGTGCCAGCATCACATCACCGGGTCGCAATGAGCAGTTCTTC.

The CDR3 region is CAWSSGLGTSGMLAKNIQYF. Here the CDR3 DNA reads TGTGCCTGGAGCAGTGGCCTCGGGACTAGCGGGATGCTAGCCAAAAACATTCAGTACTTC. The rearrangement joins TRBV30 to TRBJ2-4; TRBD2 matches at 13 bases. The ends lost 3 bases at V and 0 bases at J; junction bases unmatched: 14. CDR1 is GTSNPN and CDR2 is SVGIG in the germline V gene (reference sequence). The CDR3 has 20 residues.

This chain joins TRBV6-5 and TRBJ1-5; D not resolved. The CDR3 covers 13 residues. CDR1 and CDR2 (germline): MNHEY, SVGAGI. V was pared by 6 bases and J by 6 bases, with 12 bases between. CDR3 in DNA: TGTGCCAGCAGCCCGGGAGGCGGTCAGCCCCAGCATTTT. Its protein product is CASSPGGGQPQHF.

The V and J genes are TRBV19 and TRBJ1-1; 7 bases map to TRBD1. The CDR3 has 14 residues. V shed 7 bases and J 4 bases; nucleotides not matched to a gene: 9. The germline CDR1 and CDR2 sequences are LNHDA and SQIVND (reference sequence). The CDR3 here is CASTETGSGTEAFF. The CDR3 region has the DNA TGTGCCAGTACCGAGACAGGGTCTGGCACTGAAGCTTTCTTT.

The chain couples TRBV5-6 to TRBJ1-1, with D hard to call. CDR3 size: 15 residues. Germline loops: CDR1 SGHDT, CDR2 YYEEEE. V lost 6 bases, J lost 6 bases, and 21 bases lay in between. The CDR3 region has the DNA TGTGCCAGCACCAGAGGCAGAATGGGTCTATCTGAAGCTTTCTTT. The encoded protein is CASTRGRMGLSEAFF.

The CDR3 here is CAWIGADTEAFF. In DNA form, the CDR3 reads TGTGCCTGGATTGGTGCGGACACTGAAGCTTTCTTT. The rearrangement uses TRBV30 and TRBJ1-1, with D unclear. The CDR3 covers 12 residues. Germline V gives CDR1 GTSNPN, CDR2 SVGIG (reference sequence). Trimming shortened V by 4 bases and J by 3 bases, and 9 bases separated the two germline ends. Full variable domain (rest looked up from reference TRBV30 and TRBJ1-1): SQTIHQWPATLVQPVGSPLSLECTVEGTSNPNLYWYRQAAGRGLQLLFYSVGIGQISSEVPQNLSASRPQDRQFILSSKKLLLSDSGFYLCAWIGADTEAFFGQGTRLTVV.

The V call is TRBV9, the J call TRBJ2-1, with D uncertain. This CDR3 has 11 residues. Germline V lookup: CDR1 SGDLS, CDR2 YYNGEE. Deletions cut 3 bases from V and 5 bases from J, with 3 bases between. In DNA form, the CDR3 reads TGTGCCAGCAGCGACAACAATGAGCAGTTCTTC. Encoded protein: CASSDNNEQFF.

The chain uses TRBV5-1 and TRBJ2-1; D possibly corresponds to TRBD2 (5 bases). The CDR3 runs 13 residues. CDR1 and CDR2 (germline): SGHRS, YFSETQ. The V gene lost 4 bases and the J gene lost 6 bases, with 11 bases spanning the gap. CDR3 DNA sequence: TGCGCCAGCAGCATAGGGAGTCCCAATGAGCAGTTCTTC. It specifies CASSIGSPNEQFF.

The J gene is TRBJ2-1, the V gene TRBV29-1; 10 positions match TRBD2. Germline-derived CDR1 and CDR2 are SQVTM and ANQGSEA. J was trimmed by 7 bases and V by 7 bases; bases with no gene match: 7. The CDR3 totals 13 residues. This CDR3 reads CSARLAGTNEQFF. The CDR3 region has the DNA TGCAGCGCCAGACTAGCGGGTACTAATGAGCAGTTCTTC.

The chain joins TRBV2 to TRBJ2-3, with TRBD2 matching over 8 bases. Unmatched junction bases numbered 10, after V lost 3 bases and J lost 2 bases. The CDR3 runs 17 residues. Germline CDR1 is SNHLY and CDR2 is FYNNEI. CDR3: CASSEGHISGNTDTQYF. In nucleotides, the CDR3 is TGTGCCAGCAGTGAGGGACATATTAGCGGGAACACAGATACGCAGTATTTT.

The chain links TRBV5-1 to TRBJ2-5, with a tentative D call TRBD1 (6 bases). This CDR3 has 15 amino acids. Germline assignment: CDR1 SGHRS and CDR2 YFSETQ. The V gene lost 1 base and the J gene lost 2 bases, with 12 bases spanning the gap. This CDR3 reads CASSLLKGGQETQYF. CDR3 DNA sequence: TGCGCCAGCAGCTTGCTGAAAGGGGGACAAGAGACCCAGTACTTC.

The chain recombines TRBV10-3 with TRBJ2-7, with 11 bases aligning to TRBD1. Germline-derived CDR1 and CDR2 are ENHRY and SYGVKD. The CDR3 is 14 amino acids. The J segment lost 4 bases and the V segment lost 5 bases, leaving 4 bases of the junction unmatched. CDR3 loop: CAISTGTGGYEQYF. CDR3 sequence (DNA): TGTGCCATCAGTACCGGGACAGGGGGATACGAGCAGTACTTC.